Below are 5 T cell receptor beta chains sequenced from a single sample in a study of blood T cell repertoires in COVID-19. TCRdb's table, derived via immunoSEQ multiplex PCR, lists solely in-frame clones and lacks some. The sample carries 200,000 to 250,000 clones, 75% to 90% recorded once. Source material: peripheral blood. The source is a woman of 80 years or more with COVID-19, enrolled during active disease.

The chain employs TRBV5-1 and TRBJ1-2, with 11 nucleotides matching TRBD1. Trimming removed 5 bases from V and 4 bases from J; junction bases left unmatched: 7. Germline CDR1 is SGHRS and CDR2 is YFSETQ. The CDR3 consists of 15 residues. CDR3 in amino acids: CASSQTGTGGYGYTF. Here the CDR3 DNA reads TGCGCCAGCAGTCAAACCGGGACAGGGGGCTATGGCTACACCTTC. Looking up the rest from reference TRBV5-1 and TRBJ1-2 gives the full variable domain: KAGVTQTPRYLIKTRGQQVTLSCSPISGHRSVSWYQQTPGQGLQFLFEYFSETQRNKGNFPGRFSGRQFSNSRSEMNVSTLELGDSALYLCASSQTGTGGYGYTFGSGTRLTVV.

The gene calls are TRBV28 and TRBJ1-2, with TRBD1 matching over 8 bases. This CDR3 is 16 amino acids long. V dropped 3 bases and J dropped 8; count of bases not matched to a gene: 14. Germline CDR1 is MDHEN and CDR2 is SYDVKM. The CDR3 region is CASSLPGQGAWWGYTF. CDR3 nucleotide sequence: TGTGCCAGCAGTTTGCCAGGGCAGGGGGCTTGGTGGGGCTACACCTTC.

V usage is TRBV30 and J usage is TRBJ1-3, with D possibly matching TRBD1 (5 bases). Trimming removed 3 bases from V and 2 bases from J, with 8 bases in between. The CDR3 is 13 residues long. Looked up from germline, CDR1 is GTSNPN and CDR2 is SVGIG (reference sequence). This CDR3 is CAWRKGTGNTIYF. Written as DNA, the CDR3 is TGTGCCTGGAGAAAGGGGACTGGAAACACCATATATTTT.

This chain connects TRBV19 to TRBJ2-2; 7 bases match TRBD1. This CDR3 has 15 amino acids. V was clipped by 8 bases and J by 0 bases; unmatched bases: 6. Germline V CDR1 and CDR2: LNHDA, SQIVND (reference sequence). The CDR3 loop reads CASSIGTANTGELFF. Written as DNA, the CDR3 is TGTGCCAGTTCTATTGGGACAGCGAACACCGGGGAGCTGTTTTTT.

On this clone: This specimen includes other DNA sequences encoding the same CDR3. The J gene is TRBJ1-5, the V gene TRBV30, with 8 nucleotides matching TRBD1. CDR1 is GTSNPN, CDR2 SVGIG, per germline (reference sequence). The CDR3 length is 13 residues. V was pared by 4 bases and J by 4 bases, with 3 bases of the junction left unmatched. The CDR3 DNA reads as TGTGCCTGGACAGGACAGGGAAATCAGCCCCAGCATTTT. It is translated as CAWTGQGNQPQHF.